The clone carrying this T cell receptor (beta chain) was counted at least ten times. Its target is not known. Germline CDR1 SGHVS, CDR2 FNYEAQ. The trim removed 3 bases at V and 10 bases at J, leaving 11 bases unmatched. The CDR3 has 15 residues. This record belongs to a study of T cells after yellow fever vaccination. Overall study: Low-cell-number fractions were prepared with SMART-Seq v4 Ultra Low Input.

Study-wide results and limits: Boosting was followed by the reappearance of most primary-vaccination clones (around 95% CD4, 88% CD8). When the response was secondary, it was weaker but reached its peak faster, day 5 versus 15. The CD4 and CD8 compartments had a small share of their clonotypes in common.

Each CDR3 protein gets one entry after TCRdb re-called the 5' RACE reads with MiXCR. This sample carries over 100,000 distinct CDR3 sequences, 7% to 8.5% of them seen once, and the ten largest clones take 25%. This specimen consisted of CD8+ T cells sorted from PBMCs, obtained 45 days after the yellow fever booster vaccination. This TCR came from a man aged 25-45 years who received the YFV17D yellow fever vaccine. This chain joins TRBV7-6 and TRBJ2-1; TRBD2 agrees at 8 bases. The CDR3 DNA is TGTGCCAGCAGCTTCGGAGGCGCGGGAGGATCGGAGCAGTTCTTC. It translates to CASSFGGAGGSEQFF.